Each of the 18 T cell receptor beta chains below was sequenced from the same sample in a study of shared clonotypes between healthy human individuals (dated by TCRdb to between 2020 and 2021). Libraries were built with the immunoSEQ multiplex PCR assay. TCRdb holds this immuneACCESS table with in-frame rearrangements only. Some clones are missing; in checked studies, unresolved V genes explain under half, and the rest has no known cause. For this sample there are roughly 1,800,000 clones; roughly 95% appear just once. The top ten hold more than 0.9% of the sample. CD8 naive samples were obtained by positive selection for CCR7 among CD45RO-negative cells, yielding a CD45RA+CCR7+ population from which TemRA cells were excluded. Sequenced material: naive CD8+ T cells sorted from blood. The cell subset or site label here, explained by the study, means: CD45RA+CCR7+. The receptors were sampled from a man younger than 35 in good health.

The gene calls are TRBV5-1 and TRBJ2-7; D may match TRBD1 or TRBD2 (5 bases each). Germline values: CDR1 SGHRS, CDR2 YFSETQ. V was trimmed by 3 bases and J by 3 bases, leaving 16 bases between them. The CDR3 contains 15 residues. The DNA for the CDR3 is TGCGCCAGCAGCTATGGGGGTCTAGAGGACTACGAGCAGTACTTC. Translated, it gives CASSYGGLEDYEQYF.

Notes on this clone: This specimen includes other DNA sequences encoding the same CDR3. The chain couples TRBV6-5 to TRBJ1-1, with D hard to call. Germline CDR1 MNHEY, CDR2 SVGAGI. The CDR3 totals 11 residues. The V and J ends lost 8 bases and 5 bases respectively, with 9 bases between them. The CDR3 DNA reads TGTGCCAGCGGGTCAGGAACTGAAGCTTTCTTT. This codes for CASGSGTEAFF.

The V gene is TRBV13, the J gene TRBJ2-7; 9 nucleotides align to TRBD1. The CDR3 length is 15 residues. The V gene end was trimmed by 3 bases and the J gene end by 6 bases; junction bases not matched to a gene: 9. Germline V gives CDR1 PRHDT, CDR2 FYEKMQ (reference sequence). The CDR3 region has the DNA TGTGCCAGCAGCTTCCTCCGGGACAGGGCTGGCGAGCAGTACTTC. It specifies CASSFLRDRAGEQYF.

V gene TRBV6-5 combines with J gene TRBJ2-7; D might be TRBD2 (5 bases). V was clipped by 2 bases and J by 6 bases, with 14 bases between them. Germline V gives CDR1 MNHEY, CDR2 SVGAGI. This CDR3 comprises 14 residues. The DNA for the CDR3 is TGTGCCAGCAGTTACGTAGAGGGAAGCGGCGAGCAGTACTTC. It codes for CASSYVEGSGEQYF.

The genes are TRBV5-6 and TRBJ2-5; possibly TRBD2 for D (6 bases). V was pared by 4 bases and J by 2 bases, with 6 bases between. The CDR3 runs to 12 residues. Germline V lookup: CDR1 SGHDT, CDR2 YYEEEE. The DNA of the CDR3 is TGTGCCAGCAGCGGAGGGCAAGAGACCCAGTACTTC. Translated, it gives CASSGGQETQYF. The whole variable domain, filled in from reference TRBV5-6 and TRBJ2-5, reads DAGVTQSPTHLIKTRGQQVTLRCSPKSGHDTVSWYQQALGQGPQFIFQYYEEEERQRGNFPDRFSGHQFPNYSSELNVNALLLGDSALYLCASSGGQETQYFGPGTRLLVL.

This clone came up once. The chain employs TRBV4-1 and TRBJ2-7; TRBD2 matches at 7 bases. There are 15 residues in the CDR3. V lost 3 bases and J lost 4; bases outside the gene matches: 9. CDR1 and CDR2 (germline): MGHRA, YSYEKL. The chain's CDR3 is CASSQETSARYEQYF. The DNA for the CDR3 is TGCGCCAGCAGCCAGGAAACTAGCGCGCGGTACGAGCAGTACTTC.

J is TRBJ2-3 and V is TRBV9, with TRBD2 matching over 10 bases. CDR1 and CDR2 (germline): SGDLS, YYNGEE. This CDR3 contains 17 residues. J lost 4 bases, V lost 0 bases, and 8 bases had no gene match. The CDR3 sequence is CASSVGLAGEEADTQYF. CDR3 coding DNA: TGTGCCAGCAGCGTAGGGCTAGCGGGGGAGGAAGCAGATACGCAGTATTTT.

The chain is built from TRBV6-6 and TRBJ1-4; the D is unclear. This CDR3 is built from 16 residues. Germline CDR1 and CDR2: MNHNY and SVGAGI (reference sequence). The germline V and J ends were trimmed by 6 bases and 1 base, with 15 bases remaining between them. As DNA, the CDR3 is TGTGCCAGCAGCCCCGGGGAGGGATTAACTAATGAAAAACTGTTTTTT. Protein product: CASSPGEGLTNEKLFF.

Regarding this clone: Other DNA sequences in this specimen translate into the identical CDR3. The chain recombines TRBV27 with TRBJ2-5, with D unclear. CDR3 length equals 14 residues. V lost 1 base to trimming and J lost 1 base, with 7 bases between them. From germline, CDR1 is MNHEY and CDR2 SMNVEV (reference sequence). The CDR3 region has the DNA TGTGCCAGCAGTTTATTGGGCGGCCAAGAGACCCAGTACTTC. It specifies CASSLLGGQETQYF.

The V call is TRBV29-1, the J call TRBJ1-2; weak D call: TRBD1 (6 bases). The ends were cut back, 2 bases at V and 4 bases at J, with 8 bases in the middle. CDR1 SQVTM and CDR2 ANQGSEA come from the germline V gene. CDR3 length: 12 residues. The CDR3 DNA reads TGCAGCGTTGAATGGGGGGCCTATGGCTACACCTTC. This gives the protein CSVEWGAYGYTF.

This clone came up a few times. The V call is TRBV2, the J call TRBJ1-6, with D possibly being TRBD1 (5 bases). The V end was cut by 7 bases, the J end by 5 bases, with 15 bases between. The CDR3 contains 15 residues. Germline loops: CDR1 SNHLY, CDR2 FYNNEI. CDR3 sequence: CASKSGTVDNSPLHF. CDR3 DNA: TGTGCCAGCAAGTCCGGGACGGTTGATAATTCACCCCTCCACTTT.

The chain uses TRBV5-4 and TRBJ2-1, with a weak D call TRBD1 (5 bases). From germline, CDR1 is SGHNT and CDR2 YYREEE (reference sequence). Trimming pared 2 bases from V and 5 bases from J, leaving 11 bases between. The CDR3 runs 14 residues. The CDR3: CASSFRGFDNEQFF. CDR3 nucleotides: TGTGCCAGCAGCTTTAGGGGATTCGACAATGAGCAGTTCTTC.

Points on this clone: Other DNA sequences in the sample encode the same CDR3. The chain joins TRBV9 to TRBJ2-1; possible D gene TRBD2, 5 bases. The CDR3 runs to 13 residues. The germline V gene has CDR1 SGDLS and CDR2 YYNGEE. Trimming took 0 bases from V and 4 from J, leaving 5 bases between them. The CDR3 is CASSVGEYNEQFF. Written as DNA, the CDR3 is TGTGCCAGCAGCGTAGGGGAGTACAATGAGCAGTTCTTC.

This chain uses TRBV4-3 with TRBJ2-7; TRBD1 matches 9 bases. CDR3 length equals 14 residues. Germline V CDR1 and CDR2: LGHNA, YSLEER. The junction had 8 bases not matched to a gene; V was cut back by 4 bases and J by 7 bases. In DNA form, the CDR3 reads TGCGCCAGCAGCCCTGGACAGGGGAATTGGGAGCAGTACTTC. Its translation: CASSPGQGNWEQYF.

This clone occurred once. This same CDR3 is encoded by further DNA sequences in the sample. The chain couples TRBV6-5 to TRBJ1-2, with D hard to call. Trimming stripped 2 bases from V and 0 bases from J, with 4 bases between. The germline CDR1 and CDR2 sequences are MNHEY and SVGAGI. The CDR3 extends over 13 amino acids. CDR3 nucleotide sequence: TGTGCCAGCAGTTACGAGGCTAACTATGGCTACACCTTC. Residues: CASSYEANYGYTF.

The rearrangement links TRBV6-1 to TRBJ1-4; 7 bases are a match to TRBD1. The CDR3 length is 17 residues. The ends lost 4 bases at V and 1 base at J; junction bases unmatched: 9. Germline values: CDR1 MNHNS, CDR2 SASEGT. CDR3 in DNA: TGTGCCAGCAGTGGAGAGTATTGGACAGGAACTAATGAAAAACTGTTTTTT. As protein: CASSGEYWTGTNEKLFF.

The chain has TRBV11-2 and TRBJ1-3; D remains ambiguous. V was trimmed by 9 bases and J by 4 bases, leaving 13 bases between them. The CDR3 runs to 13 residues. Germline CDR1 is SGHAT and CDR2 is FQNNGV. The CDR3 bases are TGTGCCAGTACCCCAGAGACCGGAAACACCATATATTTT. As protein: CASTPETGNTIYF. The entire variable domain, with the rest obtained from reference TRBV11-2 and TRBJ1-3, is as follows: EAGVAQSPRYKIIEKRQSVAFWCNPISGHATLYWYQQILGQGPKLLIQFQNNGVVDDSQLPKDRFSAERLKGVDSTLKIQPAKLEDSAVYLCASTPETGNTIYFGEGSWLTVV.

The gene calls are TRBV4-1 and TRBJ1-1; TRBD1 is a possible D gene (6 bases). Germline CDR1 is MGHRA and CDR2 is YSYEKL. The CDR3 runs to 15 residues. V lost 4 bases, J lost 0 bases, and 12 bases lay in between. The CDR3 here is CASSLYREMNTEAFF. CDR3 nucleotides: TGCGCCAGCAGCCTTTACAGGGAAATGAACACTGAAGCTTTCTTT.